These 27 T cell receptor beta chains share one sample of origin, sequenced in a study of OX40 agonist ivuxolimab in advanced cancers. The data were produced by immunoSEQ multiplex PCR, yet TCRdb's version contains in-frame clones alone and is incomplete. This sample has tens of thousands of clones, with more than 75% found just once. Source: CD4+ or CD8+ T cells sorted from blood, taken in a trial of the OX40 agonist ivuxolimab. The receptors originated from an adult with an advanced solid tumor such as melanoma, head and neck, liver or kidney cancer.

The chain has TRBV18 and TRBJ1-1; TRBD1 matches at 7 bases. The germline V gene has CDR1 KGHSH and CDR2 LQKENI. The V gene end was trimmed by 4 bases and the J gene end by 0 bases; junction bases not matched to a gene: 2. This CDR3 has 14 amino acids. Here the CDR3 reads CASSLTGMNTEAFF. The CDR3 DNA reads as TGTGCCAGCTCACTGACAGGGATGAACACTGAAGCTTTCTTT. Filled out from reference TRBV18 and TRBJ1-1, the complete variable domain reads NAGVMQNPRHLVRRRGQEARLRCSPMKGHSHVYWYRQLPEEGLKFMVYLQKENIIDESGMPKERFSAEFPKEGPSILRIQQVVRGDSAAYFCASSLTGMNTEAFFGQGTRLTVV.

V usage is TRBV7-2 and J usage is TRBJ1-2; no clear D. The ends were cut back, 2 bases at V and 8 bases at J, with 12 bases in the middle. The CDR3 runs to 13 residues. Germline-derived CDR1 and CDR2 are SGHTA and FQGNSA. The CDR3 protein is CASSLSYSEGYTF. CDR3 DNA sequence: TGTGCCAGCAGCTTATCTTACAGTGAAGGCTACACCTTC.

This clone occurred once. This chain uses TRBV29-1 with TRBJ1-2; maybe TRBD1 (5 bases). Trimming took 3 bases from V and 5 from J, leaving 10 bases between them. The CDR3 covers 12 residues. Germline V CDR1 and CDR2: SQVTM, ANQGSEA. For the CDR3, the DNA is TGCAGCGTTGACAAGCGGGGGTATGGCTACACCTTC. It yields the protein CSVDKRGYGYTF.

The chain combines TRBV9 with TRBJ2-2, with a possible D match to TRBD1 (6 bases). Trimming shortened V by 3 bases and J by 1 base, and 13 bases separated the two germline ends. The CDR3 runs to 16 residues. Per the germline V gene, CDR1 is SGDLS and CDR2 is YYNGEE. CDR3 region: CASSATGELNTGELFF. DNA of the CDR3: TGTGCCAGCAGCGCGACAGGTGAATTGAACACCGGGGAGCTGTTTTTT.

The chain has TRBV14 and TRBJ2-2, with D uncertain. Per germline, CDR1 SGHDN and CDR2 FVKESK. The CDR3 runs to 14 residues. The V gene lost 1 base and the J gene lost 2 bases, with 5 bases spanning the gap. CDR3: CASSQVLNTGELFF. The DNA of the CDR3 is TGTGCCAGCAGCCAAGTGTTAAACACCGGGGAGCTGTTTTTT.

The chain is built from TRBV4-3 and TRBJ1-2; D gene ambiguous. The CDR3 spans 15 residues. The V gene lost 1 base and the J gene lost 4 bases, with 13 bases spanning the gap. Germline-derived CDR1 and CDR2 are LGHNA and YSLEER. In DNA form, the CDR3 reads TGCGCCAGCAGCCAAGCCCCGTCTACAAGCTATGGCTACACCTTC. Its translation is CASSQAPSTSYGYTF.

The chain is built from TRBV7-9 and TRBJ2-7; D unclear. The germline V gene has CDR1 SEHNR and CDR2 FQNEAQ (reference sequence). Trimming removed 3 bases from V and 5 bases from J, with 2 bases in between. This CDR3 spans 10 amino acids. CDR3 bases: TGTGCCAGCAGCTTGGACGAGCAGTACTTC. Protein: CASSLDEQYF.

This rearrangement joins TRBV27 to TRBJ1-1, with 7 positions matching TRBD1. The V gene end was trimmed by 8 bases and the J gene end by 6 bases; junction bases not matched to a gene: 15. CDR3 length: 15 residues. Germline CDR1 is MNHEY and CDR2 is SMNVEV (reference sequence). The chain's CDR3 is CASSGGVDRDSEAFF. CDR3 DNA sequence: TGTGCCAGCTCCGGGGGGGTAGACAGGGACTCTGAAGCTTTCTTT.

The V call is TRBV4-2, the J call TRBJ2-3, with TRBD2 as a possible D gene (7 bases). From germline, CDR1 is LGHNA and CDR2 YNFKEQ. The ends were cut back, 6 bases at V and 3 bases at J, with 19 bases in the middle. The CDR3 covers 16 residues. CDR3 nucleotides: TGTGCCAGCAGTCCCCGGGGGGCGGGGATTACAGATACGCAGTATTTT. It specifies CASSPRGAGITDTQYF.

The genes are TRBV4-1 and TRBJ2-3; D ambiguous. The CDR3 has 13 residues. The germline V gene encodes CDR1 MGHRA and CDR2 YSYEKL. Trimming pared 5 bases from V and 5 bases from J, leaving 11 bases between. The CDR3 loop is CASSLFSGDTQYF. DNA for the CDR3: TGCGCCAGCAGCTTATTCTCTGGAGATACGCAGTATTTT.

V usage is TRBV4-3 and J usage is TRBJ2-1; D gene uncertain. This CDR3 region has 15 residues. The V gene lost 3 bases and the J gene lost 5 bases, with 14 bases spanning the gap. From germline, CDR1 is LGHNA and CDR2 YSLEER. CDR3 DNA: TGCGCCAGCAGCCATTTACCCCCTAGAGACAATGAGCAGTTCTTC. It encodes CASSHLPPRDNEQFF.

This clone was counted a single time. The V gene is TRBV6-5, the J gene TRBJ1-5; 8 bases line up with TRBD1. Germline V gene lookup returns CDR1 MNHEY and CDR2 SVGAGI. V trimming: 7 bases; J trimming: 4 bases; junction bases outside the gene matches: 9. The CDR3 has 15 amino acids. CDR3 sequence (DNA): TGTGCCAGCAAAATTAGCAGGGGGCTAAATCAGCCCCAGCATTTT. This gives the protein CASKISRGLNQPQHF.

The V gene is TRBV6-1, the J gene TRBJ1-1; D remains ambiguous. CDR3 length equals 13 residues. The V end lost 8 bases, the J end lost 5 bases, and 15 bases lay between the germline ends. CDR1 and CDR2 (germline): MNHNS, SASEGT. The CDR3 loop reads CASSGPLGTEAFF. The CDR3 bases are TGTGCCAGCTCCGGGCCTCTGGGGACTGAAGCTTTCTTT.

This sequence joins TRBV6-5 and TRBJ1-2; D is ambiguous. Germline V CDR1 and CDR2: MNHEY, SVGAGI. The CDR3 is 15 residues long. Trimming removed 2 bases at V and 0 bases at J, with 10 bases between. This CDR3 is CASSYGVLANYGYTF. The CDR3, as DNA: TGTGCCAGCAGTTACGGCGTACTAGCTAACTATGGCTACACCTTC.

The gene calls are TRBV5-4 and TRBJ2-3; D call uncertain. Trimming cost V 0 bases and J 2 bases, with 7 bases left between them. This CDR3 region has 14 residues. Per the germline V gene, CDR1 is SGHNT and CDR2 is YYREEE (reference sequence). The CDR3 DNA sequence: TGTGCCAGCAGCTTGGGGCATGACACAGATACGCAGTATTTT. It translates to CASSLGHDTDTQYF.

This clone was seen more than once but under ten times. The CDR3 is CSVTRGRNTEAFF. The CDR3 nucleotides read TGCAGCGTTACGAGAGGGAGGAACACTGAAGCTTTCTTT. This chain joins TRBV29-1 and TRBJ1-1; no definite D call. V dropped 5 bases and J dropped 1 base, with 11 bases sitting between them. There are 13 residues in the CDR3. Germline CDR1 reads SQVTM; CDR2 reads ANQGSEA. Filled out from reference TRBV29-1 and TRBJ1-1, the complete variable domain reads SAVISQKPSRDICQRGTSLTIQCQVDSQVTMMFWYRQQPGQSLTLIATANQGSEATYESGFVIDKFPISRPNLTFSTLTVSNMSPEDSSIYLCSVTRGRNTEAFFGQGTRLTVV.

This chain connects TRBV28 to TRBJ2-7; 13 positions agree with TRBD2. The ends lost 2 bases at V and 6 bases at J; junction bases unmatched: 7. This CDR3 is built from 16 residues. The germline V gene has CDR1 MDHEN and CDR2 SYDVKM. The CDR3 DNA reads as TGTGCCAGCAGTTTAGGACTAGCGGGAGCTGTGAGCGAGCAGTACTTC. Translated, it gives CASSLGLAGAVSEQYF.

This clone was counted a few times. This sequence joins TRBV9 and TRBJ1-1; unclear D gene. Trimming pared 4 bases from V and 5 bases from J, leaving 18 bases between. Germline CDR1 reads SGDLS; CDR2 reads YYNGEE. This CDR3 comprises 15 residues. The CDR3 region is CASSQPIYRETEAFF. CDR3 DNA sequence: TGTGCCAGCAGCCAACCCATTTATCGGGAGACTGAAGCTTTCTTT.

In its sample, this clone was seen once. The J gene is TRBJ1-1, the V gene TRBV5-6, with D unresolved. Germline V CDR1 and CDR2: SGHDT, YYEEEE. The CDR3 spans 14 residues. The germline V and J ends were trimmed by 0 bases and 5 bases, with 11 bases remaining between them. CDR3 residues: CASSLAGYKTEAFF. CDR3 coding DNA: TGTGCCAGCAGCTTGGCCGGCTATAAGACTGAAGCTTTCTTT.

This chain links TRBV5-1 with TRBJ2-3, with 7 nucleotides matching TRBD2. The V gene end was trimmed by 5 bases and the J gene end by 3 bases; junction bases not matched to a gene: 6. The CDR3 totals 14 residues. The germline gives CDR1 SGHRS, CDR2 YFSETQ. The CDR3 protein is CASRRGEETDTQYF. CDR3 DNA: TGCGCCAGCAGACGGGGGGAAGAAACAGATACGCAGTATTTT.

The genes are TRBV5-1 and TRBJ1-2; the D is unclear. The length of the CDR3 is 13 residues. Trimming pared 2 bases from V and 7 bases from J, leaving 12 bases between. The germline V gene encodes CDR1 SGHRS and CDR2 YFSETQ. For the CDR3, the DNA is TGCGCCAGCAGCTTCTCGGAGCATAGTGGCTACACCTTC. Translated, it gives CASSFSEHSGYTF.

The chain couples TRBV18 to TRBJ1-5, with D perhaps matching TRBD1 (6 bases). Germline V gives CDR1 KGHSH, CDR2 LQKENI. The V end was cut by 3 bases, the J end by 5 bases, with 11 bases between. The CDR3 extends over 14 amino acids. This chain's CDR3 is CASSPSGGHQPQHF. Written as DNA, the CDR3 is TGTGCCAGCTCACCTTCCGGGGGCCATCAGCCCCAGCATTTT.

This chain uses TRBV4-3 with TRBJ2-1; weak D call: TRBD2 (5 bases). CDR3 size: 13 residues. Germline V gene data show CDR1 as LGHNA and CDR2 as YSLEER. V gave up 0 bases and J gave up 10 bases, with 10 bases separating them. As DNA, the CDR3 is TGCGCCAGCAGCCAAGATAGGAGGTACGAGCAGTTCTTC. It specifies CASSQDRRYEQFF.

The chain combines TRBV28 with TRBJ1-6, with D tentatively TRBD1 (5 bases). The CDR3 extends over 12 amino acids. Germline CDR1 and CDR2: MDHEN and SYDVKM. Trimming pared 4 bases from V and 18 bases from J, leaving 16 bases between. The CDR3 nucleotides read TGTGCCAGCAGTTCGGGAGGGACGGGGACCCACTTT. Translating gives CASSSGGTGTHF. Full variable domain (rest looked up from reference TRBV28 and TRBJ1-6): DVKVTQSSRYLVKRTGEKVFLECVQDMDHENMFWYRQDPGLGLRLIYFSYDVKMKEKGDIPEGYSVSREKKERFSLILESASTNQTSMYLCASSSGGTGTHFGNGTRLTVT.

The sample holds one count of this clone. The chain employs TRBV7-9 and TRBJ2-1; D remains ambiguous. The germline CDR1 and CDR2 sequences are SEHNR and FQNEAQ (reference sequence). The CDR3 sequence is 12 residues long. Deletions cut 1 base from V and 6 bases from J, with 4 bases between. CDR3 DNA sequence: TGTGCCAGCAGCTTAGTGGGCAATGAGCAGTTCTTC. As protein: CASSLVGNEQFF.

This clone was counted between two and nine times. This chain connects TRBV4-1 to TRBJ2-1; 8 nucleotides agree with TRBD2. V shed 4 bases, J shed 9 bases, and the junction held 14 bases outside the gene matches. Germline V gene data show CDR1 as MGHRA and CDR2 as YSYEKL. This CDR3 is 16 amino acids long. The CDR3 spells CASSPILEREPTEQFF. The CDR3 DNA follows: TGCGCCAGCAGCCCCATTCTAGAGCGGGAGCCAACTGAGCAGTTCTTC.

This chain connects TRBV28 to TRBJ1-4; D unresolved. The CDR3 runs to 15 residues. CDR1 and CDR2 from the germline V gene are MDHEN and SYDVKM. V lost 5 bases and J 4 bases, leaving 14 bases between the germline ends. CDR3 in DNA: TGTGCCAGCAGTACCAGTACGGGCTTTAATGAAAAACTGTTTTTT. Its translation is CASSTSTGFNEKLFF.